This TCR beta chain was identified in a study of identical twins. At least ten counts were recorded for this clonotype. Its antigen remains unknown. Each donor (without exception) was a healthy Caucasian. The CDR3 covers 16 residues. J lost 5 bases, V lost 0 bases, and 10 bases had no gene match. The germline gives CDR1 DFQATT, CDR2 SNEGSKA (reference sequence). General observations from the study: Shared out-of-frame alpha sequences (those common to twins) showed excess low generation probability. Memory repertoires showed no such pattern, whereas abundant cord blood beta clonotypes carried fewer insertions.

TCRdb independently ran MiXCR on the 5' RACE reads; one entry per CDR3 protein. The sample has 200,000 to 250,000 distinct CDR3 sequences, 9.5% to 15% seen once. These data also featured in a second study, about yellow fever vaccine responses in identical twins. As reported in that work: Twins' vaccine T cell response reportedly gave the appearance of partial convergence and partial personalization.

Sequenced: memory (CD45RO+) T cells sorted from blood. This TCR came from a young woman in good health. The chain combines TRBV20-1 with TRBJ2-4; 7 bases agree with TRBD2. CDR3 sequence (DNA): TGCAGTGCTAGAGATGAGGCGGGGGTAGCACAAAACATTCAGTACTTC. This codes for CSARDEAGVAQNIQYF.